This TCR beta chain was profiled in a study of blood T cell repertoires in COVID-19. Study in general: T cells, B-cell-depleted T cells, or PBMCs provided the cDNA or gDNA that served as material.

This CDR3 is built from 16 residues. Germline V gene lookup returns CDR1 SNHLY and CDR2 FYNNEI. The V and J ends lost 6 bases and 7 bases, in that order; junction bases with no gene match: 7. Original processing methods: The authors estimated nucleated cell counts from reference gene primer amplification. TCRdb's copy holds only in-frame clones and misses some; the assay was immunoSEQ multiplex PCR. V, J and clone size derive from that table, while D and trimming were established from the DNA sequence. The sample lists roughly 94,000 clones; more than 65% were seen once. The material sequenced was peripheral blood. This sequence joins TRBV2 and TRBJ1-6, with TRBD1 identical over 12 bases. The sequence came from a man in his sixties with acute or convalescent COVID-19. For the CDR3, the DNA is TGTGCCAGCAGAACGGGACAGGGGGCGCAAAATTCACCCCTCCACTTT. It codes for CASRTGQGAQNSPLHF.